Described below is a single T cell receptor beta chain sequence and its context. Its antigen is still unknown. This CDR3 comprises 15 residues. Germline assignment: CDR1 LNHDA and CDR2 SQIVND (reference sequence). The ends were cut back, 5 bases at V and 0 bases at J, with 14 bases in the middle. The data were taken from a study of cytomegalovirus exposure and HLA in healthy donors. Looking at the study overall: One earlier analysis, a look at some 180 million T cells, found some 120 million unique TCR beta sequences. Study outcomes and limitations: Reports credit the classifier with highly specific, highly sensitive diagnosis of cytomegalovirus status.

Both 60 Vbeta primers and 13 Jbeta primers went into the PCR. Measured with immunoSEQ multiplex PCR; TCRdb has only the in-frame clones, and not every one. The table records more than 110,000 clones, 70% of them present only once. This chain joins TRBV19 and TRBJ2-7; a weak D match, TRBD2 (6 bases). The TCR comes from a woman between 55 and 75 years old in good health and CMV-seropositive. Material: PBMCs. In DNA form, the CDR3 reads TGTGCCAGTAGTCCCCTAGGAGGGAGCTCCTACGAGCAGTACTTC. Its protein product is CASSPLGGSSYEQYF.